A single T cell receptor beta chain is shown here with its context. This CDR3 region has 18 residues. The J segment lost 6 bases and the V segment lost 1 base, leaving 15 bases of the junction unmatched. Germline V gene data show CDR1 as SEHNR and CDR2 as FQNEAQ (reference sequence). Authors' methods: Estimation of nucleated cell counts relied on the amplification of reference gene primers. Repertoires were generated with immunoSEQ multiplex PCR, while TCRdb's copy carries only in-frame clones and drops some. D and trimming come from the DNA, and the V and J calls and clone size come from that table. The data contain about 97,000 clones, about 92% of them singletons. The sample belongs to a study of blood T cell repertoires in COVID-19. Study as a whole: Samples came from the United States, Italy and Spain, spanning acute and convalescent COVID-19. T cells, B-cell-depleted T cells, or PBMCs provided the cDNA or gDNA that served as material.

This receptor was identified in a man aged 45-60 years with active COVID-19. Sample: peripheral blood. The chain uses TRBV7-9 and TRBJ2-1; the match to TRBD1 covers 7 bases. The DNA of the CDR3 is TGTGCCAGCAGCTTAGGAACAGGGGTAATCTGGGTCGCCAATGAGCAGTTCTTC. It codes for CASSLGTGVIWVANEQFF.